The 3 T cell receptor beta chains listed next were all sequenced from one sample in a study of blood T cell repertoires in COVID-19. Produced via immunoSEQ multiplex PCR; TCRdb's table is partial and in-frame only. Here the sample spans around 130,000 clones, about 76% being singletons. The sequenced sample was peripheral blood. Receptors were obtained from a man at least 80 years old with acute or convalescent COVID-19.

This chain uses TRBV2 with TRBJ1-5, with D perhaps TRBD1 (5 bases). Trimming left V 6 bases short and J 3 bases short, with 12 bases between. CDR3 length: 14 residues. Germline V gene sequence: CDR1 SNHLY, CDR2 FYNNEI. This CDR3 reads CASSGGRLNQPQHF. The CDR3 nucleotides are TGTGCCAGCAGCGGGGGACGGCTCAATCAGCCCCAGCATTTT.

CDR3 in amino acids: CASSPLLKRGQETQYF. The CDR3 DNA reads as TGCGCCAGCAGCCCCCTTCTTAAGCGGGGACAAGAGACCCAGTACTTC. This rearrangement joins TRBV5-1 to TRBJ2-5, with TRBD2 identical over 7 bases. Germline CDR1 SGHRS, CDR2 YFSETQ. The V gene end was trimmed by 4 bases and the J gene end by 2 bases; junction bases not matched to a gene: 11. The CDR3 extends over 16 amino acids.

V is TRBV6-2 or TRBV6-3 and J is TRBJ2-7; 7 nucleotides agree with TRBD1. V gave up 5 bases and J gave up 3 bases; unmatched junction bases: 10. The CDR3 covers 15 residues. Germline lookup yields CDR1 MNHEY and CDR2 SVGEGT. This chain's CDR3 is CASSPHLTGHYEQYF. In nucleotides, the CDR3 is TGTGCCAGCAGTCCCCACTTGACAGGGCACTACGAGCAGTACTTC.